Each of the 30 T cell receptor beta chains below was sequenced from the same sample in a study of regulatory T cells in long-lasting Graves disease. Arm-PCR of CDR3 regions with iRepertoire HTBI primers generated TCR beta libraries. TCRdb fed the multiplex PCR reads into MiXCR, producing one record per CDR3 protein. The data show a few hundred thousand distinct CDR3 sequences, around 20% seen once. Time point noted: newly diagnosed GD, antithyroid drugs for less than 3 months. Extracted RNA from PBMCs served as the source of the TCR library. The sequencing here drew on peripheral blood mononuclear cells (PBMCs), taken at new diagnosis, from a patient treated with antithyroid drugs. Source of these receptors: a female donor with Graves disease.

Notes on this clonotype: Since a much larger clone is just one base distant, this may be a read error. V gene TRBV2 combines with J gene TRBJ1-6; D possibly corresponds to TRBD1 (5 bases). Per germline, CDR1 SNHLY and CDR2 FYNNEI. The CDR3 runs 14 residues. The V and J ends lost 6 bases and 8 bases respectively, with 14 bases between them. In nucleotides, the CDR3 is TGTGCCAGCAGAGGGGTCAGTGAAGATTCACCCCTCCACTTT. It specifies CASRGVSEDSPLHF.

V and J are TRBV19 and TRBJ2-2; TRBD2 aligns across 9 bases. Germline CDR1 and CDR2: LNHDA and SQIVND (reference sequence). V lost 6 bases, J lost 8 bases, and 10 bases stayed unmatched. The CDR3 consists of 15 residues. The CDR3 here is CASRLRAGGPGELFF. The CDR3 bases are TGTGCCAGTAGGCTCAGGGCGGGGGGGCCAGGGGAGCTGTTTTTT.

As regards this clonotype: A much larger clone sits a single nucleotide away, making a read error possible. This chain connects TRBV20-1 to TRBJ2-2, with a possible D match to TRBD1 (6 bases). Trimming took 4 bases from V and 1 from J, leaving 16 bases between them. There are 16 residues in the CDR3. Germline V gene sequence: CDR1 DFQATT, CDR2 SNEGSKA (reference sequence). The chain's CDR3 is CSAISTGPENTGELFF. The CDR3 region has the DNA TGCAGTGCTATCTCTACAGGGCCGGAGAACACCGGGGAGCTGTTTTTT.

This clonotype showed up just a few times. The genes are TRBV19 and TRBJ1-5; D possibly corresponds to TRBD1 (6 bases). V gave up 8 bases and J gave up 1 base, with 9 bases separating them. Germline-derived CDR1 and CDR2 are LNHDA and SQIVND (reference sequence). This CDR3 has 13 residues. In DNA form, the CDR3 reads TGTGCCAGTTTCCAGGGGAGCAATCAGCCCCAGCATTTT. Translated, it gives CASFQGSNQPQHF.

On this clonotype: A much larger clone sits a single nucleotide away, making a read error possible. The chain uses TRBV28 and TRBJ1-1; D is uncertain. Trimming cost V 7 bases and J 3 bases, with 6 bases left between them. This CDR3 contains 11 residues. Per the germline V gene, CDR1 is MDHEN and CDR2 is SYDVKM. The CDR3 here is CASTRDTEAFF. The CDR3 DNA follows: TGTGCCAGCACCCGGGACACTGAAGCTTTCTTT.

This clonotype occurred many times. The CDR3 spells CSSPGGETTDTQYF. The CDR3 DNA sequence: TGCAGCTCGCCGGGAGGGGAGACCACAGATACGCAGTATTTT. This sequence joins TRBV29-1 and TRBJ2-3; 8 positions match TRBD2. CDR3 length: 14 residues. The ends lost 8 bases at V and 2 bases at J; junction bases unmatched: 9. From germline, CDR1 is SQVTM and CDR2 ANQGSEA.

This clonotype has just a few counts. The rearrangement uses TRBV4-2 and TRBJ2-2; D may match TRBD1 or TRBD2 (6 bases each). Germline assignment: CDR1 LGHNA and CDR2 YNFKEQ. The CDR3 runs 18 residues. V was pared by 2 bases and J by 1 base, with 17 bases between. The CDR3 DNA reads as TGTGCCAGCAGCCAACGAACCGCGGGACACTTGAACACCGGGGAGCTGTTTTTT. Translation: CASSQRTAGHLNTGELFF.

At least ten counts were recorded for this clonotype. CDR3 in amino acids: CASRRDISGANVLTF. The CDR3 nucleotides read TGTGCCAGCAGACGCGACATCTCTGGGGCCAACGTCCTGACTTTC. This sequence joins TRBV7-2 and TRBJ2-6; D ambiguous. The CDR3 totals 15 residues. Per the germline V gene, CDR1 is SGHTA and CDR2 is FQGNSA. Trimming removed 6 bases from V and 0 bases from J, with 9 bases in between.

In this sample, this clonotype turned up many times. The rearrangement joins TRBV7-2 to TRBJ1-2, with TRBD1 matching over 11 bases. The J segment lost 3 bases and the V segment lost 4 bases, leaving 4 bases of the junction unmatched. This CDR3 has 15 residues. From germline, CDR1 is SGHTA and CDR2 FQGNSA. CDR3 nucleotides: TGTGCCAGCAGCTCCGGACAGGGGGCTTACTATGGCTACACCTTC. Amino acid sequence: CASSSGQGAYYGYTF.

V and J are TRBV7-2 and TRBJ2-5; D ambiguous. Trimming left V 1 base short and J 5 bases short, with 11 bases between. CDR1 and CDR2 (germline): SGHTA, FQGNSA. This CDR3 has 14 amino acids. CDR3 DNA: TGTGCCAGCAGCTTAGGGATGGGGTCGGAGACCCAGTACTTC. This gives the protein CASSLGMGSETQYF.

This chain links TRBV5-1 with TRBJ1-2, with D perhaps matching TRBD1 (5 bases). This CDR3 region has 17 residues. Per germline, CDR1 SGHRS and CDR2 YFSETQ. Trimming left V 3 bases short and J 5 bases short, with 23 bases between. In nucleotides, the CDR3 is TGCGCCAGCAGCTCCCAGGACACCGGGTCCCTGCTTTATGGCTACACCTTC. This encodes CASSSQDTGSLLYGYTF.

This clonotype was recorded many times. This chain links TRBV7-9 with TRBJ2-1; D gene unclear. The CDR3 is 13 amino acids. V was pared by 2 bases and J by 6 bases, with 8 bases between. Germline CDR1 is SEHNR and CDR2 is FQNEAQ (reference sequence). The CDR3 is CASSLYFSNEQFF. The CDR3 nucleotides are TGTGCCAGCAGCTTATATTTCAGCAATGAGCAGTTCTTC. Complete variable domain (other parts from reference TRBV7-9 and TRBJ2-1): DTGVSQNPRHKITKRGQNVTFRCDPISEHNRLYWYRQTLGQGPEFLTYFQNEAQLEKSRLLSDRFSAERPKGSFSTLEIQRTEQGDSAMYLCASSLYFSNEQFFGPGTRLTVL.

This clonotype was observed many times. The V call is TRBV20-1, the J call TRBJ1-2; D is undetermined. The germline V gene has CDR1 DFQATT and CDR2 SNEGSKA (reference sequence). The CDR3 is 13 residues long. The V end lost 3 bases, the J end lost 6 bases, and 14 bases lay between the germline ends. CDR3 amino acids: CSARFESSHGYTF. DNA for the CDR3: TGCAGTGCTAGGTTCGAGTCATCGCATGGCTACACCTTC.

The chain couples TRBV27 to TRBJ1-1; the D gene is possibly TRBD1 (5 bases). CDR1 and CDR2 (germline): MNHEY, SMNVEV (reference sequence). The V end lost 6 bases, the J end lost 4 bases, and 15 bases lay between the germline ends. This CDR3 contains 14 residues. CDR3 residues: CASSLRTLGTEAFF. In DNA, the CDR3 is TGTGCCAGCAGCCTCCGGACACTTGGCACTGAAGCTTTCTTT.

This clonotype appeared a few times. The chain joins TRBV28 to TRBJ1-4, with D unclear. Germline V gene data show CDR1 as MDHEN and CDR2 as SYDVKM. The germline V and J ends were trimmed by 3 bases and 8 bases, with 19 bases remaining between them. CDR3 length equals 16 residues. CDR3 protein: CASSFNGAIGVEKLFF. The DNA for the CDR3 is TGTGCCAGCAGTTTCAACGGAGCTATCGGGGTCGAAAAACTGTTTTTT. Complete variable domain (other parts from reference TRBV28 and TRBJ1-4): DVKVTQSSRYLVKRTGEKVFLECVQDMDHENMFWYRQDPGLGLRLIYFSYDVKMKEKGDIPEGYSVSREKKERFSLILESASTNQTSMYLCASSFNGAIGVEKLFFGSGTQLSVL.

This clonotype was observed at least ten times. The rearrangement joins TRBV6-1 to TRBJ1-6; D not certain. The CDR3 length is 14 residues. V lost 11 bases and J 0 bases, leaving 11 bases between the germline ends. Germline V gene data show CDR1 as MNHNS and CDR2 as SASEGT. Written as DNA, the CDR3 is TGTGCCGGCCGTGAAGTCTCCTATAATTCACCCCTCCACTTT. It specifies CAGREVSYNSPLHF.

This clonotype was seen many times. The chain joins TRBV27 to TRBJ2-2, with 16 bases that match TRBD2. The CDR3 is 19 residues long. V was pared by 8 bases and J by 6 bases, with 15 bases of the junction left unmatched. Germline-derived CDR1 and CDR2 are MNHEY and SMNVEV (reference sequence). The CDR3 region is CASGSPGLAGGPESGELFF. In DNA form, the CDR3 reads TGTGCCAGCGGATCTCCGGGACTAGCGGGAGGGCCGGAGTCCGGGGAGCTGTTTTTT.

This clonotype showed up many times. The V call is TRBV6-2 or TRBV6-3, the J call TRBJ2-5; the D call may be TRBD1 or TRBD2 (7 bases each). Between the trimmed V and J ends, which lost 10 bases and 1 base, there was a span of 16 bases. The CDR3 consists of 14 residues. Germline assignment: CDR1 MNHEY and CDR2 SVGEGT. CDR3 residues: CATQGGSAQETQYF. The DNA for the CDR3 is TGTGCCACCCAGGGGGGGTCGGCCCAAGAGACCCAGTACTTC.

The chain employs TRBV11-2 and TRBJ2-5, with 7 bases that match TRBD2. Germline CDR1 SGHAT, CDR2 FQNNGV. V gave up 1 base and J gave up 4 bases; unmatched junction bases: 3. The CDR3 contains 14 residues. The CDR3 region is CASSLVSSGETQYF. CDR3 DNA sequence: TGTGCCAGCAGCTTAGTGTCTAGCGGAGAGACCCAGTACTTC.

This clonotype was seen at least ten times. The chain combines TRBV7-2 with TRBJ2-1, with D tentatively TRBD1 (6 bases). The CDR3 has 17 amino acids. V was shortened by 5 bases and J by 5 bases, with 22 bases between the two germline ends. Germline CDR1 and CDR2: SGHTA and FQGNSA. In DNA form, the CDR3 reads TGTGCCAGCAGCCCCAGGCAGGGGCGAGTAAAGAACAATGAGCAGTTCTTC. Translating it yields CASSPRQGRVKNNEQFF.

This rearrangement joins TRBV2 to TRBJ1-5, with D perhaps matching TRBD1 (5 bases). The CDR3 has 15 residues. V shed 0 bases and J shed 4 bases, with 10 bases lying between them. Looked up from germline, CDR1 is SNHLY and CDR2 is FYNNEI. The CDR3 coding sequence is TGTGCCAGCAGTGAAGCGCGGGGGGGGAATCAGCCCCAGCATTTT. This sequence encodes CASSEARGGNQPQHF.

This clonotype was recorded many times. The chain employs TRBV11-2 and TRBJ2-7, with 8 bases aligning to TRBD1. Germline V CDR1 and CDR2: SGHAT, FQNNGV. This CDR3 region has 14 residues. The trim removed 3 bases at V and 2 bases at J, leaving 3 bases unmatched. The CDR3 DNA follows: TGTGCCAGCAGCTTCCGGGACAGGACCTACGAGCAGTACTTC. It codes for CASSFRDRTYEQYF.

At least ten counts were recorded for this clonotype. One end of the junction varies from germline; a read error may be responsible. The rearrangement links TRBV20-1 to TRBJ2-3; tentative D call: TRBD2 (6 bases). This CDR3 spans 16 amino acids. Germline V gives CDR1 DFQATT, CDR2 SNEGSKA (reference sequence). For the CDR3, the DNA is TGCAGTGCAGAGCCTGCCAGCGGGTTTACTTCAGACACGCAGTATTTT. Translated: CSAEPASGFTSDTQYF.

This clonotype was seen ten or more times. The rearrangement links TRBV7-3 to TRBJ2-1; 9 bases are shared with TRBD2. The CDR3 has 16 amino acids. V lost 5 bases to trimming and J lost 6 bases; unmatched junction nucleotides: 11. Germline V gene sequence: CDR1 SGHTA, CDR2 FQGTGA. The DNA for the CDR3 is TGTGCCAGCAGCCCTAGAAGCGGGAGGAATATCAATGAGCAGTTCTTC. Encoded protein: CASSPRSGRNINEQFF. Together with reference TRBV7-3 and TRBJ2-1, the CDR3 gives the full variable domain: GAGVSQTPSNKVTEKGKYVELRCDPISGHTALYWYRQSLGQGPEFLIYFQGTGAADDSGLPNDRFFAVRPEGSVSTLKIQRTERGDSAVYLCASSPRSGRNINEQFFGPGTRLTVL.

This chain connects TRBV6-1 to TRBJ2-2; D is possibly TRBD1 (6 bases). V lost 6 bases, J lost 2 bases, and 7 bases lay in between. The CDR3 is made up of 13 amino acids. Germline CDR1 and CDR2: MNHNS and SASEGT. CDR3: CASRDSNTGELFF. CDR3 coding DNA: TGTGCCAGCAGGGACAGTAACACCGGGGAGCTGTTTTTT.

This clonotype was recorded many times. V is TRBV6-2 or TRBV6-3 and J is TRBJ2-1; 7 positions agree with TRBD2. CDR1 and CDR2 (germline): MNHEY, SVGEGT. J gave up 13 bases and V 4 bases, and 10 bases lay outside the gene matches. The CDR3 totals 13 residues. CDR3 sequence reads: CASSSRESGVQFF. DNA of the CDR3: TGTGCCAGCAGTTCCAGGGAGAGCGGGGTTCAGTTCTTC.

This sequence joins TRBV10-1 and TRBJ2-7; 8 bases are shared with TRBD2. Germline trimming cut 2 bases from V and 3 bases from J; bases unmatched to any gene: 3. This CDR3 comprises 14 residues. Germline V CDR1 and CDR2: WNHNN, SYGVQD (reference sequence). CDR3 coding DNA: TGCGCCAGCAGTGAGACTAGCGGACACTACGAGCAGTACTTC. This encodes CASSETSGHYEQYF.

This clonotype was counted many times. The rearrangement links TRBV5-8 to TRBJ2-7, with 8 bases identical to TRBD1. There are 14 residues in the CDR3. V gave up 4 bases and J gave up 4 bases; unmatched junction bases: 7. Germline V gene lookup returns CDR1 SGHTS and CDR2 YDEGEE. CDR3 sequence: CASSTGQGTYEQYF. In nucleotides, the CDR3 is TGTGCCAGCAGCACCGGACAGGGAACATACGAGCAGTACTTC.

This clonotype was counted a few times. V usage is TRBV6-1 and J usage is TRBJ2-3; D gene uncertain. The V end lost 6 bases, the J end lost 2 bases, and 6 bases lay between the germline ends. The CDR3 length is 12 residues. CDR1 and CDR2 (germline): MNHNS, SASEGT. As DNA, the CDR3 is TGTGCCAGCAGGACCTACACAGATACGCAGTATTTT. It specifies CASRTYTDTQYF.

This clonotype was picked up many times. This chain joins TRBV27 and TRBJ2-4; D gene ambiguous. Looked up from germline, CDR1 is MNHEY and CDR2 is SMNVEV (reference sequence). The CDR3 is 15 residues long. V lost 5 bases and J lost 6, with 17 bases in between. The CDR3 sequence: CASSPSLRDRNIQYF. CDR3 bases: TGTGCCAGCAGTCCCTCCCTACGAGATCGAAACATTCAGTACTTC.